The entry that follows covers one T cell receptor (beta chain) sequence. The antigen is unknown. When replicate PCRs were run on sorted subsets, they used about 200 ng DNA, some 29,000 T cell genomes. The repertoire was sequenced with immunoSEQ multiplex PCR; TCRdb's copy has only in-frame clones and lacks some. The sample lists about 2.2 million clones, approximately 92% occurring once. This record belongs to a study of shared clonotypes between healthy human individuals. The study's findings and limits: Among four donors, roughly 5% of naive CD4 clonotypes were found in common. Naive subsets usually exceeded memory subsets in estimated richness. Rarefaction demonstrated incomplete sorted-subset sequencing despite large depth.

CD8 cells regarded as naive lacked CD45RO, were positively chosen for CCR7, and omitted terminally differentiated effector memory CD45RA+ cells. Trimming took 2 bases from V and 0 from J, leaving 7 bases between them. The CDR3 is 15 residues long. Germline V gives CDR1 SGHVS, CDR2 FQNEAQ. Sequenced sample: naive CD8+ T cells from PBMCs. This TCR was sampled from a man aged 18 to 29 in good health. Some clones in this sample may be carry-over from other donors' samples. The chain recombines TRBV7-8 with TRBJ1-4; D remains unclear. The CDR3 loop is CASSLSWSTNEKLFF. CDR3 in DNA: TGTGCCAGCAGCTTATCATGGTCAACTAATGAAAAACTGTTTTTT. The entire variable domain, with the rest obtained from reference TRBV7-8 and TRBJ1-4, is as follows: GAGVSQSPRYKVAKRGQDVALRCDPISGHVSLFWYQQALGQGPEFLTYFQNEAQLDKSGLPSDRFFAERPEGSVSTLKIQRTQQEDSAVYLCASSLSWSTNEKLFFGSGTQLSVL.